This TCR beta chain was captured in a study of T-cell reconstitution after alpha-beta-depleted transplantation in children. This clonotype showed up just a few times. Preparing the TCRbeta library involved the use of unique molecular identifiers. TCRdb re-analysed the PCR reads in MiXCR, keeping a single row per CDR3 protein. This sample has a few hundred thousand distinct CDR3 sequences, with about 11% found just once. The V gene's germline CDR1 is DFQATT and CDR2 SNEGSKA (reference sequence). There are 16 residues in the CDR3. V dropped 1 base and J dropped 2; count of bases not matched to a gene: 10.

This clonotype was obtained from a human donor who donated a stem cell graft to a child with acute myeloid leukemia. Specimen: PBMCs from the stem cell graft donor, collected from the stem cell graft. This chain joins TRBV20-1 and TRBJ2-5; 7 bases fit TRBD1. Here the CDR3 reads CSARGLGQVRQETQYF. CDR3 bases: TGCAGTGCTAGAGGGTTAGGACAGGTCAGACAAGAGACCCAGTACTTC.